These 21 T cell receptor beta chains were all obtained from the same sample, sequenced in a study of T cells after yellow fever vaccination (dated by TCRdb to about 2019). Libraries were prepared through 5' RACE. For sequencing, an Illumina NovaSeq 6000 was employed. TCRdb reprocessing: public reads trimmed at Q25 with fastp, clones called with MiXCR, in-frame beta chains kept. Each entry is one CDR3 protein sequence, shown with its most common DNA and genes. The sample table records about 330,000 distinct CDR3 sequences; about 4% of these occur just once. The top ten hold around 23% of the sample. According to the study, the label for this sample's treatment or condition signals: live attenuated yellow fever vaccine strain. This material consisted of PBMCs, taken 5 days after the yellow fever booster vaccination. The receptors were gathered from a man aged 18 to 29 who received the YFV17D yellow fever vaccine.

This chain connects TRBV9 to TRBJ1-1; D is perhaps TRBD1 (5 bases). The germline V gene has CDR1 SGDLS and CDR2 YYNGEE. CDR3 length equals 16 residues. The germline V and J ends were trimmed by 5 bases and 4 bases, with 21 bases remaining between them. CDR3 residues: CASSRTSMGGGTEAFF. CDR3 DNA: TGTGCCAGCAGTCGTACGTCTATGGGGGGGGGCACTGAAGCTTTCTTT. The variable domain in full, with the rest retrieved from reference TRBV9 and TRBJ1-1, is DSGVTQTPKHLITATGQRVTLRCSPRSGDLSVYWYQQSLDQGLQFLIQYYNGEERAKGNILERFSAQQFPDLHSELNLSSLELGDSALYFCASSRTSMGGGTEAFFGQGTRLTVV.

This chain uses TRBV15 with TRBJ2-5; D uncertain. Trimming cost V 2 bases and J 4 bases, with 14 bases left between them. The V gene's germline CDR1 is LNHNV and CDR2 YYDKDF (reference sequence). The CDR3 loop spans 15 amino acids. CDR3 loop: CATSRRRNGPETQYF. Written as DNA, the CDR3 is TGTGCCACCAGCAGAAGGCGAAACGGTCCAGAGACCCAGTACTTC.

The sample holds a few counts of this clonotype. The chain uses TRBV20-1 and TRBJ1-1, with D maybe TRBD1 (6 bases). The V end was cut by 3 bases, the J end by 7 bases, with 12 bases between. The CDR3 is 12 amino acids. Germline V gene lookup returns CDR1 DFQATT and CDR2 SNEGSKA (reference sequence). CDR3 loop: CSARGGGIEAFF. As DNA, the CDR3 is TGCAGTGCTAGGGGAGGGGGAATTGAAGCTTTCTTT.

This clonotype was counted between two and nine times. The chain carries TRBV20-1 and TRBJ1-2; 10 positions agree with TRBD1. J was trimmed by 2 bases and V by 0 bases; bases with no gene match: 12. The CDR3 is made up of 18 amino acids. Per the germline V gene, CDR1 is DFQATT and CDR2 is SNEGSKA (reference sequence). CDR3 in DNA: TGCAGTGCTAGAGATACCTGGACAGGGGGGCCGAGGAACTATGGCTACACCTTC. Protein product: CSARDTWTGGPRNYGYTF.

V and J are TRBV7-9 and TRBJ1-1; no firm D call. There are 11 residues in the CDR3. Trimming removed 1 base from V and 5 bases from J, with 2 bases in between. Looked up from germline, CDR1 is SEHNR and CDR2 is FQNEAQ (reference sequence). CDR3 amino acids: CASSLETEAFF. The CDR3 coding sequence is TGTGCCAGCAGCTTAGAGACTGAAGCTTTCTTT.

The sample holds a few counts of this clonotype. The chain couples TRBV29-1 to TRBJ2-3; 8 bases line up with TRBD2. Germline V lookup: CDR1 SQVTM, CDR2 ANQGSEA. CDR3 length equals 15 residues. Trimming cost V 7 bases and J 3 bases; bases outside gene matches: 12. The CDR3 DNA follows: TGCAGCGGCCAGAGGAAGCGGGGGATGACAGATACGCAGTATTTT. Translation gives CSGQRKRGMTDTQYF.

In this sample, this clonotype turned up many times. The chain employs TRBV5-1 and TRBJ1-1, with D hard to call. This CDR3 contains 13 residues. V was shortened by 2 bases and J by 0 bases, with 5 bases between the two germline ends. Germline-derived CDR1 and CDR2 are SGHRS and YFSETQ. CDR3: CASSFNLNTEAFF. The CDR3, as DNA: TGCGCCAGCAGCTTTAATCTGAACACTGAAGCTTTCTTT.

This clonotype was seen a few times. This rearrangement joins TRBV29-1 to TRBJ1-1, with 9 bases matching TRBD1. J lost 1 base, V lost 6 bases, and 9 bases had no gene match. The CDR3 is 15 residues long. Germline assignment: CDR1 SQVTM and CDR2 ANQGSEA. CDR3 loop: CSVSGTGWENTEAFF. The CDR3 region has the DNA TGCAGCGTATCCGGGACAGGGTGGGAGAACACTGAAGCTTTCTTT.

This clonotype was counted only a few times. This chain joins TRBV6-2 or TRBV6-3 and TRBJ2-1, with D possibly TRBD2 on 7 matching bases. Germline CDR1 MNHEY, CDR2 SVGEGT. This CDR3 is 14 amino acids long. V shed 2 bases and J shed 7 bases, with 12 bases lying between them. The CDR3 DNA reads TGTGCCAGCAGTTACGACGGGGGGCGGAATGAGCAGTTCTTC. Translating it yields CASSYDGGRNEQFF.

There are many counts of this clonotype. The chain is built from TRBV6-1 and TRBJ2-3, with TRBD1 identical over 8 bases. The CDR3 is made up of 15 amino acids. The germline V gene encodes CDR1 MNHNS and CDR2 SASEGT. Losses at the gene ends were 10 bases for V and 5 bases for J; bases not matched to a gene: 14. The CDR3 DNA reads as TGTGCCAAAGCCAGGGGGCTAGTTATAGGAGATACGCAGTATTTT. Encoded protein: CAKARGLVIGDTQYF.

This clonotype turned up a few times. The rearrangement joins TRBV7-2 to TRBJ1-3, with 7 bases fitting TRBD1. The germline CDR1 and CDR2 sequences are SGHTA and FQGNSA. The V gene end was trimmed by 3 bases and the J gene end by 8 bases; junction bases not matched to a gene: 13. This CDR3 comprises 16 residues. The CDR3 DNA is TGTGCCAGCAGCTTTCAGACAGGGCGGTGGGTGGACACCATATATTTT. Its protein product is CASSFQTGRWVDTIYF. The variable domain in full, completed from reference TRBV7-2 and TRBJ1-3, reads GAGVSQSPSNKVTEKGKDVELRCDPISGHTALYWYRQSLGQGLEFLIYFQGNSAPDKSGLPSDRFSAERTGGSVSTLTIQRTQQEDSAVYLCASSFQTGRWVDTIYFGEGSWLTVV.

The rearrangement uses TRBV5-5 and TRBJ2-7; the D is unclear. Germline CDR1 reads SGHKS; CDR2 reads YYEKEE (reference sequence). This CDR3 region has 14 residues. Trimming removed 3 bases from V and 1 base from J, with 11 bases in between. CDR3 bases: TGTGCCAGCAGCTATCGACCGATATCCTACGAGCAGTACGTC. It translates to CASSYRPISYEQYV.

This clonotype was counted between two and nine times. CDR3 sequence reads: CSARGYRGPYNEQFF. In nucleotides, the CDR3 is TGCAGTGCTAGAGGTTACAGGGGCCCCTACAATGAGCAGTTCTTC. The chain recombines TRBV20-1 with TRBJ2-1; 7 bases agree with TRBD1. CDR3 length equals 15 residues. Trimming cost V 1 base and J 2 bases; bases outside gene matches: 5. CDR1 is DFQATT, CDR2 SNEGSKA, per germline (reference sequence).

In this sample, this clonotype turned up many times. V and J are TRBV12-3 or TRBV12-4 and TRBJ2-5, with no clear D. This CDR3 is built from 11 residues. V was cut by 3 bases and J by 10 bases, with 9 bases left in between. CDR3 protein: CASSFRGGQYF. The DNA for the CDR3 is TGTGCCAGCAGTTTTAGAGGTGGCCAGTACTTC.

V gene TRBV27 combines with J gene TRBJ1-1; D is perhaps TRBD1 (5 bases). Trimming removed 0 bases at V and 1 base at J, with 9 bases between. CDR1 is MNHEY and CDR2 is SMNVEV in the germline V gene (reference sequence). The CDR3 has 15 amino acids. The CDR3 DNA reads TGTGCCAGCAGTTTATCTACAGGCGGGAACACTGAAGCTTTCTTT. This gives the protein CASSLSTGGNTEAFF.

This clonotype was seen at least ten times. The CDR3 here is CASSETGQRYTF. In DNA form, the CDR3 reads TGTGCCAGCAGCGAGACAGGCCAACGCTACACCTTC. J is TRBJ1-2 and V is TRBV7-2; tentative D call: TRBD1 (6 bases). The CDR3 consists of 12 residues. V was trimmed by 5 bases and J by 9 bases, leaving 13 bases between them. Germline V CDR1 and CDR2: SGHTA, FQGNSA.

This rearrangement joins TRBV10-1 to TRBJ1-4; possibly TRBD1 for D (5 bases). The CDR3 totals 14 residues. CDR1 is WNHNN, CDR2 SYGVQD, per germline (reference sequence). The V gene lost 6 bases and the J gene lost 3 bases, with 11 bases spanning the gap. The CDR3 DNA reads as TGCGCCAGCAGGTACAGGACTTCTAATGAAAAACTGTTTTTT. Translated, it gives CASRYRTSNEKLFF.

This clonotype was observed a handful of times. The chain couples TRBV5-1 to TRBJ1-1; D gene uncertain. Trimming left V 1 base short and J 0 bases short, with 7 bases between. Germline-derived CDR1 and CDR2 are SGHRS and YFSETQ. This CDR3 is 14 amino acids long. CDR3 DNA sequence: TGCGCCAGCAGCTTGAACACAGTGAACACTGAAGCTTTCTTT. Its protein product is CASSLNTVNTEAFF.

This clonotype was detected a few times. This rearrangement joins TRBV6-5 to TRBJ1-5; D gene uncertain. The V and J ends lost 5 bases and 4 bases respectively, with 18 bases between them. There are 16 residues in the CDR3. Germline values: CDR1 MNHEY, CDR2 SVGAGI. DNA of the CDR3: TGTGCCAGCAGTCTTACGGGCGTTTTGCCGAATCAGCCCCAGCATTTT. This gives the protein CASSLTGVLPNQPQHF.

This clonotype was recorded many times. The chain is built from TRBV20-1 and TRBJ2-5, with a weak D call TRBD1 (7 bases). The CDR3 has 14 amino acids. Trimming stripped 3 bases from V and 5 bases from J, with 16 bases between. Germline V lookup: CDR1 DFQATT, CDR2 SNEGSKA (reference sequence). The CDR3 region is CSARSGGGWETQYF. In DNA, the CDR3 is TGCAGTGCTAGGTCAGGAGGGGGCTGGGAGACCCAGTACTTC.

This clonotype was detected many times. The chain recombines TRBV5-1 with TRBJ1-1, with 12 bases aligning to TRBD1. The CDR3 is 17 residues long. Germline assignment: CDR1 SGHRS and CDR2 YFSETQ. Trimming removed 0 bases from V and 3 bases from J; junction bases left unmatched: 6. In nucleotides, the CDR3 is TGCGCCAGCAGCTTGGTCGGGACAGGGGGCGCGTACACTGAAGCTTTCTTT. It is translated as CASSLVGTGGAYTEAFF.